This TCR beta chain was identified during a study of control samples from healthy donors and cancer patients. Germline V gene data show CDR1 as LNHDA and CDR2 as SQIVND (reference sequence). The CDR3 has 14 amino acids. Trimming pared 6 bases from V and 0 bases from J, leaving 10 bases between. Clones were sequenced by immunoSEQ multiplex PCR, and TCRdb holds only the in-frame ones, with some missing. In the table there are about 150,000 clones, 94% of which are singletons. The V call is TRBV19, the J call TRBJ2-3, with a weak D call TRBD1 (6 bases). The sequenced sample consisted of blood. This TCR was recovered from a woman between 40 and 50 years old in good health. The CDR3 spells CASRSRGSTDTQYF. For the CDR3, the DNA is TGTGCCAGTAGGTCCAGGGGAAGCACAGATACGCAGTATTTT.